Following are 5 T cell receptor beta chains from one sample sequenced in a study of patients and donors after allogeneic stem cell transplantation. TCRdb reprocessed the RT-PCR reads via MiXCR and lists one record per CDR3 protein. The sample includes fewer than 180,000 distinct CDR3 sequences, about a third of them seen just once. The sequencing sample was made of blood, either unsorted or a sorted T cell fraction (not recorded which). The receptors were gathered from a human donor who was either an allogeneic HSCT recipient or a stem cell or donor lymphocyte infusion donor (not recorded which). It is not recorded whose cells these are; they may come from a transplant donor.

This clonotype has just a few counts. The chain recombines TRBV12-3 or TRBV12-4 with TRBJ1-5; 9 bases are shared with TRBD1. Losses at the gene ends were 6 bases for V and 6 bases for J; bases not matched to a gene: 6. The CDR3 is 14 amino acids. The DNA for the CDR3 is TGTGCCAGCAGAATAGGACAGGGGCTTCAGCCCCAGCATTTT. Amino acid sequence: CASRIGQGLQPQHF.

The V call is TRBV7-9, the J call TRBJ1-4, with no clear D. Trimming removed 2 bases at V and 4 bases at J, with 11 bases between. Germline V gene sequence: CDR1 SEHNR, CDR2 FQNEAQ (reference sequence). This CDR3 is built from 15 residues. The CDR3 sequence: CASSLRAEDNEKLFF. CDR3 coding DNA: TGTGCCAGCAGCTTAAGGGCCGAAGATAATGAAAAACTGTTTTTT.

Here the CDR3 DNA reads TGTGCCAGCAGTCAAATTTCAGGAGCCGGGGAGCTGTTTTTT. This codes for CASSQISGAGELFF. V usage is TRBV6-5 and J usage is TRBJ2-2; D ambiguous. Germline assignment: CDR1 MNHEY and CDR2 SVGAGI. The CDR3 sequence is 14 residues long. V was shortened by 5 bases and J by 6 bases, with 13 bases between the two germline ends.

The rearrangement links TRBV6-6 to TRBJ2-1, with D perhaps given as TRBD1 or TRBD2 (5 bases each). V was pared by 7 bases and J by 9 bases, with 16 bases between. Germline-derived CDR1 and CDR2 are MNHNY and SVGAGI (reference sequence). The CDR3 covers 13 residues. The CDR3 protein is CASTHGTVGEQFF. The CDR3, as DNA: TGTGCCAGCACTCACGGGACCGTTGGTGAGCAGTTCTTC.

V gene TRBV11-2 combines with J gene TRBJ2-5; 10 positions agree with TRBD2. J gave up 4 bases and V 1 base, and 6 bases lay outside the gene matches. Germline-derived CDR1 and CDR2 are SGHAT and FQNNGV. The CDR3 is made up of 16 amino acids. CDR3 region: CASSLGASGGGETQYF. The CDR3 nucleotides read TGTGCCAGCAGCTTAGGAGCTAGCGGGGGAGGAGAGACCCAGTACTTC.